These 12 T cell receptor beta chains share one sample of origin, sequenced in a study of breast tumors, draining lymph nodes, adjacent tissues. Axillary draining lymph nodes of breast cancer patients supplied the node samples. MiXCR, applied by TCRdb to the multiplex PCR reads, yields one record per CDR3 protein. This table has about 300,000 distinct CDR3 sequences, 30% appearing once. The specimen was axillary lymph node tissue. Receptors originate from a female donor with breast cancer. Some clones in this sample may be carry-over from other donors' samples.

This chain connects TRBV20-1 to TRBJ2-7; D might be TRBD2 (6 bases). The CDR3 sequence is 14 residues long. Germline V gene data show CDR1 as DFQATT and CDR2 as SNEGSKA (reference sequence). V was trimmed by 5 bases and J by 6 bases, leaving 20 bases between them. CDR3 nucleotides: TGCAGTGCTGCTCGGGAGAGTATACCCTCCGAGCAGTACTTC. It encodes CSAARESIPSEQYF.

V is TRBV4-2 and J is TRBJ1-2; 7 positions match TRBD1. There are 16 residues in the CDR3. In germline, CDR1 is LGHNA, CDR2 YNFKEQ. V was clipped by 5 bases and J by 0 bases; unmatched bases: 9. The CDR3 DNA reads TGTGCCAGCAGCAGTTTAGACAGGGCTCCTAACTATGGCTACACCTTC. Protein product: CASSSLDRAPNYGYTF.

This clonotype came up many times. The CDR3 sequence is CASRGLAGVRDNEQFF. DNA of the CDR3: TGTGCCAGTAGGGGACTAGCGGGCGTTAGGGACAATGAGCAGTTCTTC. This chain uses TRBV19 with TRBJ2-1; 12 nucleotides line up with TRBD2. There are 16 residues in the CDR3. V shed 6 bases and J 5 bases; nucleotides not matched to a gene: 8. The germline CDR1 and CDR2 sequences are LNHDA and SQIVND (reference sequence).

This clonotype has ten or more counts. The rearrangement links TRBV11-3 to TRBJ2-3, with D hard to call. The CDR3 has 14 amino acids. V dropped 3 bases and J dropped 5 bases, with 12 bases sitting between them. CDR1 SGHNT and CDR2 YENEEA come from the germline V gene. The CDR3 is CASSFRQVQDTQYF. The CDR3 bases are TGTGCCAGCAGCTTTCGGCAGGTGCAAGATACGCAGTATTTT.

The CDR3 loop is CASSLEGLTYEQYF. In nucleotides, the CDR3 is TGTGCCAGCAGCTTAGAAGGTCTTACCTACGAGCAGTACTTC. V is TRBV11-2 and J is TRBJ2-7, with D unclear. Looked up from germline, CDR1 is SGHAT and CDR2 is FQNNGV. The ends were cut back, 0 bases at V and 2 bases at J, with 8 bases in the middle. This CDR3 is 14 amino acids long.

This clonotype has ten or more counts. The rearrangement links TRBV19 to TRBJ1-3; a weak D match, TRBD1 (6 bases). CDR3 size: 15 residues. The germline V and J ends were trimmed by 4 bases and 2 bases, with 12 bases remaining between them. CDR1 is LNHDA and CDR2 is SQIVND in the germline V gene (reference sequence). CDR3 nucleotide sequence: TGTGCCAGTAGTACCCGACAGGAACCTGGAAACACCATATATTTT. It specifies CASSTRQEPGNTIYF.

On this clonotype itself: Since a much larger clone is just one base distant, this may be a read error. The CDR3 does not close with the conserved phenylalanine or tryptophan, likely indicating a read error. This sequence joins TRBV30 and TRBJ2-7; D not certain. The V gene lost 4 bases and the J gene lost 6 bases, with 10 bases spanning the gap. Germline V gene sequence: CDR1 GTSNPN, CDR2 SVGIG (reference sequence). This CDR3 comprises 11 residues. The CDR3 DNA is TGTGCCTGGACCACGGAGTCCGAGCAGTACCTC. This sequence encodes CAWTTESEQYL.

Ten or more counts support this clonotype. The J gene is TRBJ2-7, the V gene TRBV6-1; D may match TRBD1 or TRBD2 (6 bases each). This CDR3 contains 14 residues. Deletions cut 4 bases from V and 5 bases from J, with 15 bases between. Looked up from germline, CDR1 is MNHNS and CDR2 is SASEGT. CDR3 protein: CASSGSGQPNEQYF. CDR3 nucleotide sequence: TGTGCCAGCAGTGGTAGCGGACAGCCCAACGAGCAGTACTTC.

About this clonotype: Given a much more abundant clone one base away, this may be a read error. The V gene is TRBV11-2, the J gene TRBJ2-1; D ambiguous. V dropped 7 bases and J dropped 9 bases, with 16 bases sitting between them. CDR1 is SGHAT and CDR2 is FQNNGV in the germline V gene. The CDR3 is 13 residues long. In DNA form, the CDR3 reads TGTGCCAGCAACCAGGTCGAAGGTACTGAGCAGTTCTTC. Its protein product is CASNQVEGTEQFF.

Only a few counts were recorded for this clonotype. The chain joins TRBV6-2 or TRBV6-3 to TRBJ2-5, with 13 bases aligning to TRBD2. Germline CDR1 and CDR2: MNHEY and SVGEGT. The junction had 8 bases not matched to a gene; V was cut back by 2 bases and J by 5 bases. The CDR3 is 17 residues long. The CDR3 DNA is TGTGCCAGCAGTTACCTCGGACTAGCGGGAGTGCGTGAGACCCAGTACTTC. Translating it yields CASSYLGLAGVRETQYF.

This clonotype has a count of ten or more. V and J are TRBV7-9 and TRBJ2-2; D gene ambiguous. Trimming left V 5 bases short and J 0 bases short, with 10 bases between. The CDR3 is 15 amino acids. In germline, CDR1 is SEHNR, CDR2 FQNEAQ (reference sequence). Written as DNA, the CDR3 is TGTGCCAGCAGCCAACGTGCCTCGAACACCGGGGAGCTGTTTTTT. It yields the protein CASSQRASNTGELFF.

As concerns this clonotype: The junction does not match germline at one end; this may be a read error. The genes are TRBV2 and TRBJ1-4; D is possibly TRBD1 (5 bases). The CDR3 is made up of 12 amino acids. Germline V gene data show CDR1 as SNHLY and CDR2 as FYNNEI. The CDR3 here is CANRTTKEKLFF. The CDR3 DNA follows: TGTGCCAACAGGACAACTAAAGAAAAACTGTTTTTT. The full variable domain, in which reference TRBV2 and TRBJ1-4 provide the parts outside the CDR3, is EPEVTQTPSHQVTQMGQEVILRCVPISNHLYFYWYRQILGQKVEFLVSFYNNEISEKSEIFDDQFSVERPDGSNFTLKIRSTKLEDSAMYFCANRTTKEKLFFGSGTQLSVL.